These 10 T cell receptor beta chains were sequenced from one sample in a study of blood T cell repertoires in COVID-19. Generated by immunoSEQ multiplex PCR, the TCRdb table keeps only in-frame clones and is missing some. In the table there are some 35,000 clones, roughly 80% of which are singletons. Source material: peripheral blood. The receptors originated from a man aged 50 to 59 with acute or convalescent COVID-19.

The CDR3, as DNA: TGTGCCAGCACTCAGACAGGCCTGGCAGATACGCAGTATTTT. It encodes CASTQTGLADTQYF. This chain uses TRBV6-5 with TRBJ2-3, with D maybe TRBD1 (6 bases). The CDR3 sequence is 14 residues long. The V and J ends lost 7 bases and 4 bases respectively, with 15 bases between them. Germline V gives CDR1 MNHEY, CDR2 SVGAGI.

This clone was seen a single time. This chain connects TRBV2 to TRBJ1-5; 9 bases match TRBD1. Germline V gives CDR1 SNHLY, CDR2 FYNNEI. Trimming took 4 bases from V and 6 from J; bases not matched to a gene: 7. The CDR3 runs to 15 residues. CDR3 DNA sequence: TGTGCCAGCAGTGGCTCCGGGACAGGGTCTCAGCCCCAGCATTTT. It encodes CASSGSGTGSQPQHF.

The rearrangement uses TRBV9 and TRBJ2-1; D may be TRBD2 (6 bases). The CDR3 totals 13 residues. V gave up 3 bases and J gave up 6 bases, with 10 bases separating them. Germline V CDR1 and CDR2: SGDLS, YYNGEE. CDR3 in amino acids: CASSGGTANEQFF. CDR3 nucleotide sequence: TGTGCCAGCAGCGGGGGGACTGCCAATGAGCAGTTCTTC.

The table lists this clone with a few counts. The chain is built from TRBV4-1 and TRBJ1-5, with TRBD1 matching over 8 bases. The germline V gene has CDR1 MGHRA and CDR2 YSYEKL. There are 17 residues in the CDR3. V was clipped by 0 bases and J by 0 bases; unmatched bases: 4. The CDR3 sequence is CASSQEGQGVSNQPQHF. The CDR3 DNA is TGCGCCAGCAGCCAAGAAGGACAGGGTGTTAGCAATCAGCCCCAGCATTTT.

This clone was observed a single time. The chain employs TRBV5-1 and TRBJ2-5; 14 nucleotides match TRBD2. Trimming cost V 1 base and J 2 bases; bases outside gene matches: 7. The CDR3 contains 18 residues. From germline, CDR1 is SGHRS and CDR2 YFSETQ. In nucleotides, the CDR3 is TGCGCCAGCAGCTTGTACGGGACTAGCGGGGGAGGGCAAGAGACCCAGTACTTC. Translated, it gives CASSLYGTSGGGQETQYF.

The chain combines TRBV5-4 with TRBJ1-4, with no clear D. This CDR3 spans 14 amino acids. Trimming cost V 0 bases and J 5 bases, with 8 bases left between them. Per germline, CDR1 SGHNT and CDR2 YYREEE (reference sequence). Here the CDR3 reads CASSLGQINEKLFF. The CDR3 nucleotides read TGTGCCAGCAGCTTGGGTCAGATAAATGAAAAACTGTTTTTT.

CDR3 coding DNA: TGTGCCAGCAGGTCTCTAACCTACGAGCAGTACTTC. Amino acid sequence: CASRSLTYEQYF. The rearrangement uses TRBV2 and TRBJ2-7; D unresolved. The CDR3 is 12 residues long. Per germline, CDR1 SNHLY and CDR2 FYNNEI. Trimming left V 6 bases short and J 2 bases short, with 8 bases between. The full variable domain, rest sourced from reference TRBV2 and TRBJ2-7, is EPEVTQTPSHQVTQMGQEVILRCVPISNHLYFYWYRQILGQKVEFLVSFYNNEISEKSEIFDDQFSVERPDGSNFTLKIRSTKLEDSAMYFCASRSLTYEQYFGPGTRLTVT.

CDR3 amino acids: CATSRSRGDEETQYF. The CDR3 nucleotides are TGTGCCACCAGCAGAAGCAGGGGAGATGAAGAGACCCAGTACTTC. This sequence joins TRBV15 and TRBJ2-5; the D gene is possibly TRBD1 (6 bases). V was shortened by 2 bases and J by 3 bases, with 13 bases between the two germline ends. The germline CDR1 and CDR2 sequences are LNHNV and YYDKDF (reference sequence). The CDR3 spans 15 residues.

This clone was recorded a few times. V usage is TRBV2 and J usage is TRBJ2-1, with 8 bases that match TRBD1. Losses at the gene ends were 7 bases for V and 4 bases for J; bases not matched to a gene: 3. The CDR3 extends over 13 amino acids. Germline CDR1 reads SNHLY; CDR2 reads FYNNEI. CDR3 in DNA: TGTGCCAGCATGGGACAGGCGTACAATGAGCAGTTCTTC. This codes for CASMGQAYNEQFF.

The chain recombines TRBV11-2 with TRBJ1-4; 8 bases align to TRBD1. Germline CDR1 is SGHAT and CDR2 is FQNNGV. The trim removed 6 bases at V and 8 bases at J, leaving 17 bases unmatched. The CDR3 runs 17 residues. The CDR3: CASRSAAGGVQREKLFF. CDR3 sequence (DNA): TGTGCCAGCAGATCTGCGGCAGGGGGCGTTCAGAGGGAAAAACTGTTTTTT.